These 21 T cell receptor beta chains originate from one sample sequenced in a study of cytomegalovirus exposure and HLA in healthy donors. Primers for the PCR totalled 60 Vbeta and 13 Jbeta. Data came from immunoSEQ multiplex PCR; TCRdb stores just in-frame clones and leaves some out. The data hold 150,000 or so clones, with 75% observed a single time. Sequenced sample: PBMCs. These receptors originate from a middle-aged man in good health and CMV-seronegative.

In this sample, this clone turned up a few times. The chain carries TRBV4-1 and TRBJ1-3; no clear D. From germline, CDR1 is MGHRA and CDR2 YSYEKL. Trimming stripped 4 bases from V and 0 bases from J, with 13 bases between. CDR3 length: 16 amino acids. CDR3 residues: CASSLRGGSSGNTIYF. The CDR3 nucleotides read TGCGCCAGCAGCCTCCGAGGTGGTAGCTCTGGAAACACCATATATTTT.

This clone appeared a single time. This sequence joins TRBV19 and TRBJ2-3, with D tentatively TRBD2 (6 bases). There are 15 residues in the CDR3. Trimming took off 8 bases at V and 1 base at J, with 16 bases between the two ends. Germline V gene lookup returns CDR1 LNHDA and CDR2 SQIVND (reference sequence). CDR3 sequence (DNA): TGTGCCAGTGGGCCAACAGGAGGGGGCACAGATACGCAGTATTTT. As protein: CASGPTGGGTDTQYF.

This chain uses TRBV5-1 with TRBJ1-2; D is perhaps TRBD1 (6 bases). Germline-derived CDR1 and CDR2 are SGHRS and YFSETQ. This CDR3 is 13 amino acids long. Trimming stripped 4 bases from V and 1 base from J, with 8 bases between. Here the CDR3 reads CASSEGDNYGYTF. CDR3 nucleotide sequence: TGCGCCAGCAGCGAGGGGGATAACTATGGCTACACCTTC. Using reference TRBV5-1 and TRBJ1-2 for the parts outside the CDR3, the full variable domain is KAGVTQTPRYLIKTRGQQVTLSCSPISGHRSVSWYQQTPGQGLQFLFEYFSETQRNKGNFPGRFSGRQFSNSRSEMNVSTLELGDSALYLCASSEGDNYGYTFGSGTRLTVV.

V and J are TRBV6-6 and TRBJ1-1; D is ambiguous. Germline-derived CDR1 and CDR2 are MNHNY and SVGAGI (reference sequence). Deletions cut 2 bases from V and 7 bases from J, with 8 bases between. CDR3 size: 12 residues. CDR3 amino acids: CASSYNEGEAFF. The CDR3 nucleotides read TGTGCCAGCAGTTACAATGAGGGTGAAGCTTTCTTT.

V gene TRBV4-1 combines with J gene TRBJ2-5; TRBD2 matches at 9 bases. The J call could be wrong; TRBJ2-7 is a better fit for the DNA end. Germline CDR1 is MGHRA and CDR2 is YSYEKL. This CDR3 is 16 amino acids long. The CDR3 nucleotides are TGCGCCAGCAGCCGCCAGACTAGCGGTTCCTCCTACGAGCAGTACTTC. Amino acid sequence: CASSRQTSGSSYEQYF.

This clone has a handful of counts. CDR3: CASSLALAAAYEQYF. For the CDR3, the DNA is TGCGCCAGCAGCTTGGCCCTCGCGGCAGCCTACGAGCAGTACTTC. The chain recombines TRBV5-1 with TRBJ2-7; no clear D gene. There are 15 residues in the CDR3. Germline CDR1 reads SGHRS; CDR2 reads YFSETQ. Trimming took 0 bases from V and 2 from J, leaving 12 bases between them.

The chain links TRBV6-1 to TRBJ2-7; a weak D match, TRBD1 (5 bases). This CDR3 spans 16 amino acids. The ends were cut back, 4 bases at V and 6 bases at J, with 22 bases in the middle. From germline, CDR1 is MNHNS and CDR2 SASEGT. CDR3 in amino acids: CASSGPESEPRGEQYF. The CDR3 region has the DNA TGTGCCAGCAGTGGCCCAGAGTCCGAACCTAGGGGCGAGCAGTACTTC.

Only one count was recorded for this clone. The CDR3 nucleotides read TGTGCCATTCCGGGGGGGGCAAGCTCAACTAATGAAAAACTGTTTTTT. Translation: CAIPGGASSTNEKLFF. The chain is built from TRBV2 and TRBJ1-4; possibly TRBD1 for D (6 bases). Looked up from germline, CDR1 is SNHLY and CDR2 is FYNNEI. The germline V and J ends were trimmed by 10 bases and 0 bases, with 18 bases remaining between them. This CDR3 comprises 16 residues.

This chain connects TRBV5-4 to TRBJ2-2; TRBD2 matches at 7 bases. Germline lookup yields CDR1 SGHNT and CDR2 YYREEE (reference sequence). The V and J ends lost 2 bases and 2 bases, in that order; junction bases with no gene match: 3. The CDR3 is 15 residues long. Here the CDR3 reads CASSLAGFNTGELFF. The CDR3 DNA sequence: TGTGCCAGCAGCTTAGCGGGGTTCAACACCGGGGAGCTGTTTTTT.

The chain recombines TRBV5-1 with TRBJ2-1; weak D call: TRBD1 (5 bases). Trimming pared 1 base from V and 7 bases from J, leaving 9 bases between. The germline gives CDR1 SGHRS, CDR2 YFSETQ. The CDR3 is 13 residues long. The CDR3 loop is CASSLQGPNEQFF. CDR3 bases: TGCGCCAGCAGCTTGCAGGGTCCGAATGAGCAGTTCTTC.

There are a few counts of this clone. The V and J genes are TRBV4-3 and TRBJ2-7; 8 nucleotides match TRBD1. Germline assignment: CDR1 LGHNA and CDR2 YSLEER. The J segment lost 2 bases and the V segment lost 4 bases, leaving 10 bases of the junction unmatched. The CDR3 has 16 amino acids. The CDR3 DNA follows: TGCGCCAGCAGCCGCACTGCGGGACAGGTCCCCTACGAGCAGTACTTC. Translated: CASSRTAGQVPYEQYF.

The table lists this clone with a few counts. The genes are TRBV5-4 and TRBJ1-1; 8 bases align to TRBD1. Germline-derived CDR1 and CDR2 are SGHNT and YYREEE (reference sequence). The CDR3 is 15 residues long. With 3 bases clipped from V and 1 base from J, the junction kept 5 bases outside the gene matches. This CDR3 is CASSSRGQGNTEAFF. CDR3 in DNA: TGTGCCAGCAGCTCCCGCGGACAGGGGAACACTGAAGCTTTCTTT.

The chain has TRBV4-3 and TRBJ2-1, with 7 nucleotides matching TRBD2. Per germline, CDR1 LGHNA and CDR2 YSLEER. The CDR3 runs to 14 residues. The trim removed 4 bases at V and 9 bases at J, leaving 9 bases unmatched. CDR3 residues: CASSLGLVRGEQFF. The CDR3 DNA reads as TGCGCCAGCAGCCTAGGACTAGTTCGAGGTGAGCAGTTCTTC.

This clone has a handful of counts. J is TRBJ2-5 and V is TRBV5-6, with TRBD2 as a possible D gene (5 bases). Deletions cut 4 bases from V and 4 bases from J, with 8 bases between. Germline V gene lookup returns CDR1 SGHDT and CDR2 YYEEEE. The CDR3 is made up of 12 amino acids. The CDR3 loop reads CASSASRETQYF. CDR3 bases: TGTGCCAGCAGCGCTAGCCGAGAGACCCAGTACTTC.

As to this clone: A junction boundary mismatches the germline segment, possibly from a read error. This sample includes further DNA sequences coding for the same CDR3. V usage is TRBV5-5 and J usage is TRBJ2-2; D ambiguous. From germline, CDR1 is SGHKS and CDR2 YYEKEE (reference sequence). This CDR3 spans 15 amino acids. The CDR3 region has the DNA TGTGCCAGTAGCTTGGGAATTTTGAGAACCGGGGAGCTGTTTTTT. Translating gives CASSLGILRTGELFF.

V and J are TRBV5-4 and TRBJ2-7; 7 positions match TRBD1. Trimming removed 0 bases from V and 5 bases from J; junction bases left unmatched: 2. Germline loops: CDR1 SGHNT, CDR2 YYREEE (reference sequence). The CDR3 length is 13 residues. The CDR3 region is CASSLGQGNEQYF. As DNA, the CDR3 is TGTGCCAGCAGCTTGGGACAGGGCAACGAGCAGTACTTC.

This clone showed up just a few times. The chain recombines TRBV2 with TRBJ1-2; TRBD1 agrees at 8 bases. Germline trimming cut 4 bases from V and 7 bases from J; bases unmatched to any gene: 5. The CDR3 contains 13 residues. CDR1 SNHLY and CDR2 FYNNEI come from the germline V gene. CDR3 protein: CASSARTGTGYTF. The CDR3 DNA reads as TGTGCCAGCAGTGCAAGGACAGGGACTGGCTACACCTTC.

This chain links TRBV18 with TRBJ1-1; the D is unclear. V dropped 2 bases and J dropped 0 bases, with 7 bases sitting between them. The germline V gene has CDR1 KGHSH and CDR2 LQKENI. This CDR3 has 14 residues. CDR3 region: CASSPGQMNTEAFF. The CDR3, as DNA: TGTGCCAGCTCACCAGGGCAAATGAACACTGAAGCTTTCTTT.

V usage is TRBV5-1 and J usage is TRBJ1-1, with a tentative D call TRBD1 (6 bases). The germline CDR1 and CDR2 sequences are SGHRS and YFSETQ. The CDR3 runs to 15 residues. V shed 4 bases and J shed 10 bases, with 23 bases lying between them. The CDR3 protein is CASSPDPIRRGGAFF. DNA of the CDR3: TGCGCCAGCAGCCCCGACCCGATAAGGAGGGGGGGAGCTTTCTTT.

The chain is built from TRBV6-5 and TRBJ2-7, with D perhaps TRBD2 (5 bases). Germline CDR1 and CDR2: MNHEY and SVGAGI. Trimming took off 5 bases at V and 5 bases at J, with 19 bases between the two ends. The CDR3 loop spans 15 amino acids. CDR3 residues: CASSNPYRGSDEQYF. The CDR3 bases are TGTGCCAGCAGTAACCCGTATCGGGGAAGTGACGAGCAGTACTTC.

This rearrangement joins TRBV5-1 to TRBJ1-1; D is unresolved. The CDR3 sequence is 15 residues long. The V end was cut by 5 bases, the J end by 6 bases, with 20 bases between. Germline V gene data show CDR1 as SGHRS and CDR2 as YFSETQ. CDR3 nucleotides: TGCGCCAGCAGTTTCGGACTGACCTCCGGCGCTGAAGCTTTCTTT. This sequence encodes CASSFGLTSGAEAFF.